This T cell receptor beta chain derives from a study of blood T cells in healthy people across ages. Findings and caveats of the study: Naive and antigen-experienced cells were not separated, limiting conclusive comparison. In the absence of known donor CMV status, changes in expanded clonotypes were possibly confounded.

Alongside a J-beta primer mix, a sample-barcoded 5' primer served in a second PCR lasting about 7 to 11 cycles. MiXCR, applied by TCRdb to the 5' RACE reads, yields one record per CDR3 protein. This sample carries 600,000 or so distinct CDR3 sequences, roughly 31% of them seen once, and the ten largest clones take 15% to 17%. Every sample yielded at least 6.5 million isolated PBMCs. Every sample gave at least 6 micrograms of total RNA when it was extracted. Comments on this clonotype: The antigen remains unidentified. This clone may be a read error of a much larger clone one base away.

This CDR3 has 15 amino acids. In germline, CDR1 is SGHTA, CDR2 FQGNSA. Trimming left V 5 bases short and J 10 bases short, with 22 bases between. The chain employs TRBV7-2 and TRBJ2-3; weak D call: TRBD2 (6 bases). Source material: blood. The receptor was isolated from a woman of 80 years or more in good health. The CDR3 protein is CASSPGPTRRDAQYF. Written as DNA, the CDR3 is TGTGCCAGCAGCCCTGGACCAACACGGAGGGATGCGCAGTATTTT.